This T cell receptor beta chain was identified in a study of blood T cell repertoires in COVID-19. The wider study: Italy, Spain and the United States were the sources of the convalescent and acute COVID-19 samples. From T cells, B-cell-depleted T cells, or PBMCs came the material, which was cDNA or gDNA.

The Seattle patients, enrolled during active infection, were followed longitudinally. CDR3 size: 14 residues. CDR1 and CDR2 from the germline V gene are KGHSH and LQKENI. V lost 4 bases to trimming and J lost 1 base; unmatched junction nucleotides: 3. In the original processing: Nucleated cell number was recorded as an estimate derived from reference gene primer amplification. This table comes from immunoSEQ multiplex PCR, and its TCRdb copy is limited to in-frame clones, with some not included. V and J calls and clone size are given by that table; D and trimming were obtained from the DNA. Of around 150,000 clones listed, approximately 93% are singletons.

The chain employs TRBV18 and TRBJ1-2; 7 nucleotides match TRBD1. The sequenced sample consisted of peripheral blood. The TCR sequence derives from a woman between 55 and 75 years old with COVID-19, enrolled during active disease. CDR3 in DNA: TGTGCCAGCTCACTGGGGACAGTTAACTATGGCTACACCTTC. It specifies CASSLGTVNYGYTF. Filled out from reference TRBV18 and TRBJ1-2, the complete variable domain reads NAGVMQNPRHLVRRRGQEARLRCSPMKGHSHVYWYRQLPEEGLKFMVYLQKENIIDESGMPKERFSAEFPKEGPSILRIQQVVRGDSAAYFCASSLGTVNYGYTFGSGTRLTVV.